Only one count was recorded for the clone carrying this TCR beta chain. Its target is unknown. The data were taken from a study of cytomegalovirus exposure and HLA in healthy donors. Looking at the study overall: There were about 85 million unique TCRs (from HLA-typed donors) in an early data release. Genotyping of more than 300 donors showed that about 79% belonged to the Caucasian-associated ancestry cluster.

Researchers ran the PCR with 60 Vbeta and 13 Jbeta primers. Sequencing was performed with immunoSEQ multiplex PCR; in TCRdb, only in-frame clones are kept and a portion is missing. This table holds approximately 270,000 clones, 80% found once. Study results and limitations: CMV serostatus was the sole immune exposure data available. Per a later analysis, about 17,000 TCR beta sequences showed association with HLA alleles at 0.05 false discovery rate.

Trimming left V 1 base short and J 7 bases short, with 11 bases between. The CDR3 runs to 15 residues. Germline V gene lookup returns CDR1 SGHVS and CDR2 FNYEAQ. The TCR comes from a girl aged 2 to 9 in good health and CMV-seronegative. The chain is built from TRBV7-6 and TRBJ1-6; possible D gene TRBD1, 6 bases. The material sequenced was PBMCs. DNA for the CDR3: TGTGCCAGCAGCTTAGAGACAGGCACAAATTCACCCCTCCACTTT. Translating gives CASSLETGTNSPLHF.